This TCR beta chain appears in the sequencing data of a study of patients and donors after allogeneic stem cell transplantation. TCRdb re-called the RT-PCR reads through MiXCR, storing one row per CDR3 protein. The sample yields roughly 940,000 distinct CDR3 sequences, under 20% seen once. Trimming removed 4 bases from V and 0 bases from J, with 23 bases in between. The CDR3 loop spans 20 amino acids. The germline V gene has CDR1 SGHRS and CDR2 YFSETQ. This clonotype has a handful of counts. Sequencing input: blood, either unsorted or a sorted T cell fraction (not recorded which). This TCR derives from a human donor who was either an allogeneic HSCT recipient or a stem cell or donor lymphocyte infusion donor (not recorded which). It is not recorded whose cells these are; they may come from a transplant donor. The J gene is TRBJ1-6, the V gene TRBV5-1; D might be TRBD1 (5 bases). The CDR3 DNA reads as TGCGCCAGCAGCCTTAAGCCTAGCCCGGACATTAGCTCCTATAATTCACCCCTCCACTTT. It yields the protein CASSLKPSPDISSYNSPLHF.